This T cell receptor (beta chain) was documented in a study of shared clonotypes between healthy human individuals. Sequencing was performed with immunoSEQ multiplex PCR; in TCRdb, only in-frame clones are kept and a portion is missing. The sample has about 2.4 million clones, 80% to 95% seen once; the top ten hold around 0.4%. CDR3 length: 16 amino acids. CDR1 is MGHRA, CDR2 YSYEKL, per germline. V was cut by 2 bases and J by 5 bases, with 18 bases left in between. This chain joins TRBV4-1 and TRBJ1-1, with a tentative D call TRBD1 (5 bases). The sequence came from a young man in good health. Some clones in this sample may be carry-over from other donors' samples. The specimen was naive CD4+ T cells from PBMCs. Subset defined: CD45RA+ positively selected. The CDR3 DNA reads TGCGCCAGCAGCCAACCGACTCAGGGCCACGGGACTGAAGCTTTCTTT. This encodes CASSQPTQGHGTEAFF.